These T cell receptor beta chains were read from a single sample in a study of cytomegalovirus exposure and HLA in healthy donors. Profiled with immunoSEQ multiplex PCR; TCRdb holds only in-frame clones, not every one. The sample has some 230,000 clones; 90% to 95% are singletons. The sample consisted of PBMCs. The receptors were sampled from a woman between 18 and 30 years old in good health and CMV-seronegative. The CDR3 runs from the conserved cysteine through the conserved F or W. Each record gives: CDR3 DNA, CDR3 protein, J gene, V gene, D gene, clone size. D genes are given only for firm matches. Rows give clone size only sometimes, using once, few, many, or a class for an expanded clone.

TGTGCCAGCAGCTTAGGCGGGAATATCTACGAGCAGTACTTC,CASSLGGNIYEQYF,TRBJ2-7,TRBV5-4,.,.
TGTGCCAGCAGCCCCGGGGGACCTGCCTTATATGGCTACACCTTC,CASSPGGPALYGYTF,TRBJ1-2,TRBV7-6,.,.
TGTGCCATCAGTGAGCAGGGGGGCTACACCTTC,CAISEQGGYTF,TRBJ1-2,TRBV10-3,.,few
TGTGCCAGCAGCTTGTTAGACAATTCCTATGGCTACACCTTC,CASSLLDNSYGYTF,TRBJ1-2,TRBV5-6,.,.
TGCAGCGCCCAGGGGGTGGGGTTGAACACTGAAGCTTTCTTT,CSAQGVGLNTEAFF,TRBJ1-1,TRBV29-1,TRBD1,.
TGTGCCAGCAGCCACAGGGTAATCTCCTACGAGCAGTACTTC,CASSHRVISYEQYF,TRBJ2-7,TRBV6-1,.,once
TGTGCCAGCACCCCTCCCTGGACAGGGGTGTATGGCTACACCTTC,CASTPPWTGVYGYTF,TRBJ1-2,TRBV7-3,TRBD1,.
TGCGCCAGCAGCTTTGCAGGCTCCTACGAGCAGTACTTC,CASSFAGSYEQYF,TRBJ2-7,TRBV5-1,.,.
TGTGCCAGCAGCCAGCCGCTCTGCGGGATCTCGAACACTGAAGCTTTCTTT,CASSQPLCGISNTEAFF,TRBJ1-1,TRBV4-2,.,.
TGTGCCAGCAGCGCCAGACAGGGGATCGACACTGAAGCTTTCTTT,CASSARQGIDTEAFF,TRBJ1-1,TRBV7-2,TRBD1,.
TGTGCCAGCTATTTCGACCCCGCGGGCAATGAGCAGTTCTTC,CASYFDPAGNEQFF,TRBJ2-1,TRBV6-5,.,few
TGTGCCAGCAGCGTGACAGTTGGAGGGGAAAAACTGTTTTTT,CASSVTVGGEKLFF,TRBJ1-4,TRBV28,.,.
TGCGCCAGCAGCCAAACGGGGGGCAGGTACACCTTC,CASSQTGGRYTF,TRBJ1-2,TRBV5-1,.,.
TGTGCCAGCAGTTTAACCACAGGGGCCCGGAGCACTGAAGCTTTCTTT,CASSLTTGARSTEAFF,TRBJ1-1,TRBV6-5,TRBD1,.
TGTGCCAGCAGCTTAGAGGGCGGGAGAGGGGAGACCCAGTACTTC,CASSLEGGRGETQYF,TRBJ2-5,TRBV11-3,TRBD2,once
TGTGCCAGTAGCCCTCAGGTTGCGTACGAGCAGTACTTC,CASSPQVAYEQYF,TRBJ2-7,TRBV19,.,.
TGTGCCAGCAGACCTCACCAGGGGATGGGAACTGAAGCTTTCTTT,CASRPHQGMGTEAFF,TRBJ1-1,TRBV28,.,once
TGTGCCATCAGCCCAGGGACAGATACGCAGTATTTT,CAISPGTDTQYF,TRBJ2-3,TRBV10-3,.,.
TGTGCCAGCAGATCCGGGACAGGCTACTATGGCTACACCTTC,CASRSGTGYYGYTF,TRBJ1-2,TRBV6-5,TRBD1,.
TGTGCCAGCAGTTTACTAGCGGGAGTTCACGAGCAGTACTTC,CASSLLAGVHEQYF,TRBJ2-7,TRBV6-5,TRBD2,.
TGTGCCAGCAACCGATTAGCGGTTGGCAGTCTGAACACTGAAGCTTTCTTT,CASNRLAVGSLNTEAFF,TRBJ1-1,TRBV11-2,.,.
TGTGCCAGCAGTGCGACAGGGATAGATAACACTGAAGCTTTCTTT,CASSATGIDNTEAFF,TRBJ1-1,TRBV2,TRBD1,.
TGTGCCACCGGGACAGGGGTTTTAAGGGCTGCCTACGAGCAGTACTTC,CATGTGVLRAAYEQYF,TRBJ2-7,TRBV30,TRBD1,.
TGTGCCAGCAGGACAGGACGTAACCAGCCCCAGCATTTT,CASRTGRNQPQHF,TRBJ1-5,TRBV2,.,.
TGTGCCAGCGGATCTGGGACAATCGGAAACGGCGAGCAGTACTTC,CASGSGTIGNGEQYF,TRBJ2-7,TRBV27,.,.
TGTGCCAGCAGTTTAGGCACCATGAACACTGAAGCTTTCTTT,CASSLGTMNTEAFF,TRBJ1-1,TRBV27,.,once
TGTGCCAGCAGCCCTACGCTAGCGGGACATAGCAAAAACATTCAGTACTTC,CASSPTLAGHSKNIQYF,TRBJ2-4,TRBV14,TRBD2,.
TGCGCCAGCAGGGCCACGACAGGGGTAATGGAGACCCAGTACTTC,CASRATTGVMETQYF,TRBJ2-5,TRBV23-1,TRBD1,once
TGTGCCAGCAGCCACTCCTCGGGGGATCGGGCTGGCTACACCTTC,CASSHSSGDRAGYTF,TRBJ1-2,TRBV5-4,.,few
TGTGCCAGCAGGACAGACTCCTACGAGCAGTACTTC,CASRTDSYEQYF,TRBJ2-7,TRBV6-5,.,few
TGCAGCGTCTCGGGGACAGCCATGAACACTGAAGCTTTCTTT,CSVSGTAMNTEAFF,TRBJ1-1,TRBV29-1,TRBD1,.
TGTGCCAGCAGTGCCCGGGGAGAGGATACGCAGTATTTT,CASSARGEDTQYF,TRBJ2-3,TRBV6-4,.,once
TGTGCCATCACCGAGGGACAGGGAAGGGGCGAGCAGTACTTC,CAITEGQGRGEQYF,TRBJ2-7,TRBV10-3,TRBD1,.
TGTGCCTGGAAGGCAGGAAGCAATCAGCCCCAGCATTTT,CAWKAGSNQPQHF,TRBJ1-5,TRBV30,.,.
TGTGCCAGCAGCTTAAGGGGAACCACCTACGAGCAGTACTTC,CASSLRGTTYEQYF,TRBJ2-7,TRBV11-1,.,.
TGTGCCAGCAGTGATCGCCCGAGAGCGGGAGAGGGGAATACGCAGTATTTT,CASSDRPRAGEGNTQYF,TRBJ2-3,TRBV25-1,TRBD2,once
TGTGCCAGCCCCAAGGGACAGCTTCTCCGTCATACGAGAGGAGAGACCCAGTACTTC,CASPKGQLLRHTRGETQYF,TRBJ2-5,TRBV6-4,TRBD1,.
TGTGCCAGCAGGGCAAGGCTTATGGCGGGAGGAAACGAGCAGTACTTC,CASRARLMAGGNEQYF,TRBJ2-7,TRBV2,TRBD2,few
TGTGCCAGCAGCTTGGGGGCCGGTAATGAAAAACTGTTTTTT,CASSLGAGNEKLFF,TRBJ1-4,TRBV5-4,.,once
TGTGCCAGCAGCTCGCCAGGGGGTAGCTCCTACGAGCAGTACTTC,CASSSPGGSSYEQYF,TRBJ2-7,TRBV7-9,TRBD1,once
TGTGCCAGCAGCTGGACAGGGGTTAACTATGGCTACACCTTC,CASSWTGVNYGYTF,TRBJ1-2,TRBV5-6,TRBD1,.
TGTGCCAGCAGTTTAGCCGACAGCTCCTACGAGCAGTACTTC,CASSLADSSYEQYF,TRBJ2-7,TRBV27,.,.
TGTGCCTTGGAGGGGGGGGCAAGCTACACCTTC,CALEGGASYTF,TRBJ1-2,TRBV30,.,.
TGCAGTGCTAGTTTTTTACAGGGACCGTTCTTC,CSASFLQGPFF,TRBJ2-1,TRBV20-1,.,.
TGTGCCATCAGGGGGACAGGGGGTTGGAGCAATGAGCAGTTCTTC,CAIRGTGGWSNEQFF,TRBJ2-1,TRBV10-3,TRBD1,.
TGTGCCAGCAGCCCCTGGCAGGGTCAGAACACTGAAGCTTTCTTT,CASSPWQGQNTEAFF,TRBJ1-1,TRBV27,.,.
TGTGCCAGCAGGGTACAGGTTGAAGCTTTCTTT,CASRVQVEAFF,TRBJ1-1,TRBV6-1,.,few
TGTGCCAGCGGGGGCTACTCTGGAAACACCATATATTTT,CASGGYSGNTIYF,TRBJ1-3,TRBV6-1,.,.
TGTGCCAGCAGCTTAGAAGCCGGACGGCGTGGGACTAGCTCCTACGAGCAGTACTTC,CASSLEAGRRGTSSYEQYF,TRBJ2-7,TRBV7-8,TRBD2,.